The source of this TCR beta chain is a study of Tregs in tolerant kidney transplant recipients. Data came from immunoSEQ multiplex PCR; TCRdb stores just in-frame clones and leaves some out. The sample shows 15,000 to 19,000 clones, nearly 55% of them seen only once. Concerning this clone itself: What it binds is unknown.

The germline V gene encodes CDR1 LNHDA and CDR2 SQIVND (reference sequence). V shed 5 bases and J shed 0 bases, with 7 bases lying between them. The CDR3 sequence is 13 residues long. CFSE-labeled recipient PBMCs were cultured six to seven days with irradiated graft donor PBMCs, then FACS-sorted. Specimen: CD4+ T cells from blood cultured with allogeneic cells, collected before the transplant. This TCR was recovered from a human patient who received a combined kidney and bone marrow transplant. This rearrangement joins TRBV19 to TRBJ1-1; D is unresolved. CDR3 nucleotides: TGTGCCAGTAGTCATTTTGTGAACACTGAAGCTTTCTTT. Its protein is CASSHFVNTEAFF.